This T cell receptor beta chain comes out of a study of blood T cell repertoires in COVID-19. Clinical history reported by participants formed the basis on which cohorts were assigned. V gave up 6 bases and J gave up 7 bases; unmatched junction bases: 7. The CDR3 is made up of 13 amino acids. TCRdb keeps only in-frame clones here, not all; method: immunoSEQ multiplex PCR. This table has 250,000 or so clones, more than 85% appearing once. The chain uses TRBV12-3 or TRBV12-4 and TRBJ1-1; 8 bases align to TRBD1. The clonotype originates from a woman between 45 and 65 years old who had recovered from COVID-19. The source material was PBMCs or T cells enriched from blood (not recorded which). CDR3 in amino acids: CASSIGQGFEAFF. The CDR3 region has the DNA TGTGCCAGCAGCATAGGACAGGGATTTGAAGCTTTCTTT.